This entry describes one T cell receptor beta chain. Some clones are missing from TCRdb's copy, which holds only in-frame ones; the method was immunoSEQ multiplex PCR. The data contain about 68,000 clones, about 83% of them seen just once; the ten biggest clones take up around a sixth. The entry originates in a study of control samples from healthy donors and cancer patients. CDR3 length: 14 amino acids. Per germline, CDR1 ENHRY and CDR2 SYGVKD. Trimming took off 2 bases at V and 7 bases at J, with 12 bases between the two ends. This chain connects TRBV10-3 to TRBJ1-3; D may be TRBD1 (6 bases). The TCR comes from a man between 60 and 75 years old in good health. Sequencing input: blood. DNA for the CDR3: TGTGCCATCAGTGAGATGGACAGCTGGAACACCATATATTTT. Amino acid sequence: CAISEMDSWNTIYF.